Shown below are 26 T cell receptor beta chains from a single sample sequenced in a study of OX40 agonist ivuxolimab in advanced cancers. Clones were sequenced by immunoSEQ multiplex PCR, and TCRdb holds only the in-frame ones, with some missing. The sample lists tens of thousands of clones, about 85% occurring once. The specimen comprised CD4+ or CD8+ T cells sorted from blood, sampled in a trial of the OX40 agonist ivuxolimab. The receptors stem from an adult with an advanced solid tumor such as melanoma, head and neck, liver or kidney cancer.

The J gene is TRBJ2-1, the V gene TRBV5-1; possible D gene TRBD2, 6 bases. The germline gives CDR1 SGHRS, CDR2 YFSETQ. CDR3 size: 15 residues. V was clipped by 4 bases and J by 0 bases, with 11 bases between them. The CDR3 loop is CASSVPGSSYNEQFF. The CDR3 DNA follows: TGCGCCAGCAGCGTGCCCGGGAGCTCCTACAATGAGCAGTTCTTC.

This chain uses TRBV6-5 with TRBJ1-3, with unresolved D. The V gene lost 8 bases and the J gene lost 5 bases, with 13 bases spanning the gap. The germline CDR1 and CDR2 sequences are MNHEY and SVGAGI. This CDR3 is 13 amino acids long. The CDR3 sequence is CASRGRQRNTIYF. CDR3 sequence (DNA): TGTGCCAGCCGAGGGAGGCAACGAAACACCATATATTTT.

This chain uses TRBV5-4 with TRBJ2-5, with 10 bases fitting TRBD1. The CDR3 length is 14 residues. Per germline, CDR1 SGHNT and CDR2 YYREEE (reference sequence). The V segment lost 5 bases and the J segment 5 bases; nucleotides outside the gene matches: 6. The chain's CDR3 is CASRDRGGVETQYF. The DNA of the CDR3 is TGTGCCAGCAGGGACAGGGGGGGCGTGGAGACCCAGTACTTC.

This chain links TRBV7-6 with TRBJ2-1; weak D call: TRBD2 (5 bases). The V end lost 1 base, the J end lost 2 bases, and 9 bases lay between the germline ends. The CDR3 runs 15 residues. CDR1 and CDR2 (germline): SGHVS, FNYEAQ. CDR3 nucleotides: TGTGCCAGCAGCTTAGAAGGGAGTGCCTACAATGAGCAGTTCTTC. Translated: CASSLEGSAYNEQFF. The variable domain in full, completed from reference TRBV7-6 and TRBJ2-1, reads GAGVSQSPRYKVTKRGQDVALRCDPISGHVSLYWYRQALGQGPEFLTYFNYEAQQDKSGLPNDRFSAERPEGSISTLTIQRTEQRDSAMYRCASSLEGSAYNEQFFGPGTRLTVL.

The chain is built from TRBV13 and TRBJ2-7, with TRBD2 matching over 14 bases. The J segment lost 6 bases and the V segment lost 5 bases, leaving 9 bases of the junction unmatched. The germline V gene encodes CDR1 PRHDT and CDR2 FYEKMQ (reference sequence). The CDR3 consists of 16 residues. This CDR3 reads CASSPPGLAGAVEQYF. DNA of the CDR3: TGTGCCAGCAGCCCACCGGGACTAGCGGGAGCGGTCGAGCAGTACTTC. Full variable domain (missing parts from reference TRBV13 and TRBJ2-7): AAGVIQSPRHLIKEKRETATLKCYPIPRHDTVYWYQQGPGQDPQFLISFYEKMQSDKGSIPDRFSAQQFSDYHSELNMSSLELGDSALYFCASSPPGLAGAVEQYFGPGTRLTVT.

CDR3 coding DNA: TGTGCCAGCAGCTTACCCACAGGGGGCCACGAGCAGTACTTC. Translating it yields CASSLPTGGHEQYF. The V and J genes are TRBV7-2 and TRBJ2-7, with 9 bases matching TRBD1. Germline V gene data show CDR1 as SGHTA and CDR2 as FQGNSA. Unmatched junction bases numbered 4, after V lost 2 bases and J lost 5 bases. The CDR3 is 14 residues long. The full variable domain, its missing parts supplied by reference TRBV7-2 and TRBJ2-7, is GAGVSQSPSNKVTEKGKDVELRCDPISGHTALYWYRQSLGQGLEFLIYFQGNSAPDKSGLPSDRFSAERTGGSVSTLTIQRTQQEDSAVYLCASSLPTGGHEQYFGPGTRLTVT.

As DNA, the CDR3 is TGTGCCAGCAAACTAGCGAACAATGAGCAGTTCTTC. It encodes CASKLANNEQFF. The chain carries TRBV5-4 and TRBJ2-1; 7 bases fit TRBD2. V lost 6 bases to trimming and J lost 5 bases; unmatched junction nucleotides: 2. The V gene's germline CDR1 is SGHNT and CDR2 YYREEE (reference sequence). CDR3 length: 12 amino acids.

The chain links TRBV7-8 to TRBJ1-1; D ambiguous. Germline CDR1 and CDR2: SGHVS and FQNEAQ. Trimming stripped 5 bases from V and 3 bases from J, with 13 bases between. The CDR3 contains 14 residues. In DNA, the CDR3 is TGTGCCAGCAGCGCCGGGCCATGGGACACTGAAGCTTTCTTT. Protein: CASSAGPWDTEAFF.

The chain recombines TRBV7-9 with TRBJ2-1; D gene ambiguous. The CDR3 totals 10 residues. CDR1 and CDR2 (germline): SEHNR, FQNEAQ (reference sequence). The ends were cut back, 3 bases at V and 7 bases at J, with 1 base in the middle. CDR3: CASSFNEQFF. The CDR3 nucleotides read TGTGCCAGCAGCTTTAATGAGCAGTTCTTC.

J is TRBJ2-5 and V is TRBV5-4; 10 bases map to TRBD1. This CDR3 is 13 amino acids long. V lost 7 bases and J lost 11; bases outside the gene matches: 11. Per the germline V gene, CDR1 is SGHNT and CDR2 is YYREEE (reference sequence). CDR3 sequence reads: CASSSGQGYEQYF. The CDR3 coding sequence is TGTGCCAGCTCCTCGGGACAGGGGTATGAGCAGTACTTC.

In DNA, the CDR3 is TGTGCCAGCAGCTTGGGGTATAGGACAGTAAGGTCTGGGGCCAACGTCCTGACTTTC. This gives the protein CASSLGYRTVRSGANVLTF. This chain links TRBV5-6 with TRBJ2-6; maybe TRBD1 (6 bases). Germline loops: CDR1 SGHDT, CDR2 YYEEEE. V was trimmed by 0 bases and J by 1 base, leaving 17 bases between them. This CDR3 is 19 amino acids long.

The chain links TRBV4-1 to TRBJ2-7; 8 bases map to TRBD1. The germline V gene has CDR1 MGHRA and CDR2 YSYEKL. This CDR3 has 15 amino acids. J gave up 3 bases and V 0 bases, and 4 bases lay outside the gene matches. This CDR3 is CASSQEGGQGYEQYF. DNA of the CDR3: TGCGCCAGCAGCCAAGAAGGCGGACAGGGCTACGAGCAGTACTTC.

This chain uses TRBV4-2 with TRBJ2-3, with 10 bases identical to TRBD2. CDR1 is LGHNA, CDR2 YNFKEQ, per germline. The length of the CDR3 is 20 residues. Losses at the gene ends were 0 bases for V and 0 bases for J; bases not matched to a gene: 12. The CDR3 DNA reads TGTGCCAGCAGCCAAGAGTGGCTAGCGGGGGTAACGACTAGCACAGATACGCAGTATTTT. Translating it yields CASSQEWLAGVTTSTDTQYF.

This CDR3 reads CASSQKGGWTGHNQPQHF. The CDR3, as DNA: TGCGCCAGCAGCCAAAAAGGAGGGTGGACAGGCCACAATCAGCCCCAGCATTTT. This sequence joins TRBV4-1 and TRBJ1-5, with 7 bases matching TRBD1. CDR3 length equals 18 residues. The ends lost 2 bases at V and 3 bases at J; junction bases unmatched: 13. Germline CDR1 is MGHRA and CDR2 is YSYEKL.

This rearrangement joins TRBV9 to TRBJ1-4; no reliable D call. The V gene's germline CDR1 is SGDLS and CDR2 YYNGEE. V was clipped by 7 bases and J by 6 bases, with 13 bases between them. The CDR3 loop spans 13 amino acids. CDR3 protein: CASSVGADEKLFF. The CDR3 nucleotides read TGTGCCAGCTCTGTGGGAGCGGATGAAAAACTGTTTTTT.

The chain has TRBV7-9 and TRBJ2-5, with a possible D match to TRBD1 (6 bases). TRBJ2-7 explains the end of the DNA better; the J call may be wrong. The germline V gene has CDR1 SEHNR and CDR2 FQNEAQ (reference sequence). The CDR3 has 15 residues. The CDR3 DNA follows: TGTGCCAGCAGCTTAGACTTTCCAGGGGTGTACGAGCAGTACTTC. This translates into CASSLDFPGVYEQYF.

The V and J genes are TRBV6-6 and TRBJ1-5; possible D gene TRBD1, 6 bases. The CDR3 sequence is 14 residues long. Deletions cut 7 bases from V and 5 bases from J, with 15 bases between. Germline V gives CDR1 MNHNY, CDR2 SVGAGI (reference sequence). The CDR3 bases are TGTGCCAGCACCATGACAGGTTATGATCAGCCCCAGCATTTT. Translated: CASTMTGYDQPQHF.

The chain employs TRBV19 and TRBJ2-3; 9 bases line up with TRBD2. CDR1 is LNHDA, CDR2 SQIVND, per germline (reference sequence). V lost 6 bases, J lost 7 bases, and 11 bases stayed unmatched. This CDR3 comprises 15 residues. CDR3 nucleotides: TGTGCCAGTAGGGCCCGGACTAGCGACCGTAATACGCAGTATTTT. Translation gives CASRARTSDRNTQYF. The whole variable domain, filled in from reference TRBV19 and TRBJ2-3, reads DGGITQSPKYLFRKEGQNVTLSCEQNLNHDAMYWYRQDPGQGLRLIYYSQIVNDFQKGDIAEGYSVSREKKESFPLTVTSAQKNPTAFYLCASRARTSDRNTQYFGPGTRLTVL.

This clone was observed a handful of times. The chain joins TRBV5-4 to TRBJ2-7; no clear D gene. Germline loops: CDR1 SGHNT, CDR2 YYREEE (reference sequence). The CDR3 sequence is 14 residues long. Trimming took 0 bases from V and 2 from J, leaving 9 bases between them. The CDR3 DNA follows: TGTGCCAGCAGCTTGGCGGGCGCCACCTACGAGCAGTACTTC. It yields the protein CASSLAGATYEQYF.

This sequence joins TRBV5-8 and TRBJ2-1; D not resolved. The CDR3 covers 13 residues. V was pared by 3 bases and J by 1 base, with 5 bases between. Germline-derived CDR1 and CDR2 are SGHTS and YDEGEE. The CDR3 region is CASSSGSYNEQFF. The CDR3 DNA follows: TGTGCCAGCAGCTCCGGATCCTACAATGAGCAGTTCTTC.

This chain links TRBV11-2 with TRBJ1-1; the D gene is possibly TRBD1 (6 bases). This CDR3 region has 15 residues. CDR1 and CDR2 from the germline V gene are SGHAT and FQNNGV. V lost 5 bases to trimming and J lost 6 bases, with 19 bases between them. The CDR3: CASSTYRARIPEAFF. The DNA for the CDR3 is TGTGCCAGCAGCACCTACAGGGCGCGCATCCCTGAAGCTTTCTTT.

This clone was detected only a few times. This chain joins TRBV28 and TRBJ2-7; D gene uncertain. CDR1 and CDR2 (germline): MDHEN, SYDVKM. The ends were cut back, 5 bases at V and 2 bases at J, with 10 bases in the middle. This CDR3 is 13 amino acids long. CDR3 nucleotides: TGTGCCAGCAGTCGATCAGACACCTACGAGCAGTACTTC. Residues: CASSRSDTYEQYF. The full variable domain, its missing parts supplied by reference TRBV28 and TRBJ2-7, is DVKVTQSSRYLVKRTGEKVFLECVQDMDHENMFWYRQDPGLGLRLIYFSYDVKMKEKGDIPEGYSVSREKKERFSLILESASTNQTSMYLCASSRSDTYEQYFGPGTRLTVT.

The V and J genes are TRBV5-1 and TRBJ1-4, with D tentatively TRBD1 (6 bases). V lost 0 bases and J lost 7, with 16 bases in between. Germline CDR1 SGHRS, CDR2 YFSETQ. This CDR3 has 16 amino acids. CDR3 residues: CASSLVFRGGGEKLFF. CDR3 nucleotides: TGCGCCAGCAGCTTGGTTTTCAGGGGCGGAGGTGAAAAACTGTTTTTT.

The genes are TRBV19 and TRBJ2-5; 8 bases align to TRBD1. The CDR3 consists of 13 residues. The germline V gene encodes CDR1 LNHDA and CDR2 SQIVND (reference sequence). The trim removed 5 bases at V and 13 bases at J, leaving 12 bases unmatched. The CDR3 spells CASSLMDRAEVYF. The CDR3 DNA reads as TGTGCCAGTAGTCTAATGGACAGGGCCGAAGTGTACTTC. The full variable domain, in which reference TRBV19 and TRBJ2-5 provide the parts outside the CDR3, is DGGITQSPKYLFRKEGQNVTLSCEQNLNHDAMYWYRQDPGQGLRLIYYSQIVNDFQKGDIAEGYSVSREKKESFPLTVTSAQKNPTAFYLCASSLMDRAEVYFGPGTRLLVL.

This clone was counted a few times. This chain joins TRBV7-9 and TRBJ2-5; no definite D call. Germline assignment: CDR1 SEHNR and CDR2 FQNEAQ (reference sequence). The CDR3 covers 11 residues. Trimming removed 5 bases from V and 4 bases from J, with 5 bases in between. The CDR3 loop is CASSPRETQYF. In DNA, the CDR3 is TGTGCCAGCAGCCCGCGAGAGACCCAGTACTTC.

The genes are TRBV28 and TRBJ1-4; D not certain. The germline V and J ends were trimmed by 6 bases and 8 bases, with 10 bases remaining between them. The CDR3 runs 12 residues. Germline V gene lookup returns CDR1 MDHEN and CDR2 SYDVKM. CDR3 nucleotides: TGTGCCAGCAGCCCTGACCTAGAAAAACTGTTTTTT. It translates to CASSPDLEKLFF.